The 7 T cell receptor beta chains in this list originate from one sample, sequenced in a study of blood T cell repertoires in COVID-19. Produced via immunoSEQ multiplex PCR; TCRdb's table is partial and in-frame only. The data hold 250,000 to 350,000 clones, with approximately 90% observed a single time. The sample consisted of PBMCs or T cells enriched from blood (not recorded which). These receptor sequences come from a woman between 25 and 40 years old who had recovered from COVID-19.

CDR3 loop: CASSTDGYSNQPQHF. DNA for the CDR3: TGTGCCAGTAGTACTGACGGGTATAGCAATCAGCCCCAGCATTTT. The gene calls are TRBV19 and TRBJ1-5; D unclear. The germline gives CDR1 LNHDA, CDR2 SQIVND (reference sequence). V gave up 4 bases and J gave up 0 bases, with 10 bases separating them. The CDR3 is 15 amino acids.

This clone has only one observation. V usage is TRBV6-1 and J usage is TRBJ1-1; 7 bases map to TRBD1. Trimming took 1 base from V and 1 from J; bases not matched to a gene: 9. CDR1 is MNHNS and CDR2 is SASEGT in the germline V gene. The CDR3 length is 17 residues. CDR3 sequence reads: CASSEVGWGQRNTEAFF. CDR3 sequence (DNA): TGTGCCAGCAGTGAAGTCGGTTGGGGACAGAGGAACACTGAAGCTTTCTTT.

The chain combines TRBV3-1 (or the pseudogene TRBV3-2) with TRBJ1-5; D call uncertain. V was trimmed by 0 bases and J by 9 bases, leaving 15 bases between them. CDR1 LGHDT and CDR2 YNNKEL come from the germline V gene (reference sequence). The CDR3 extends over 15 amino acids. CDR3 region: CASSQDLGGLRPQHF. CDR3 bases: TGTGCCAGCAGCCAAGATCTGGGAGGTCTGAGGCCCCAGCATTTT.

V and J are TRBV3-1 (or the pseudogene TRBV3-2) and TRBJ2-2, with D possibly TRBD1 on 6 matching bases. The CDR3 covers 15 residues. V lost 4 bases to trimming and J lost 4 bases, with 13 bases between them. Looked up from germline, CDR1 is LGHDT and CDR2 is YNNKEL (reference sequence). This chain's CDR3 is CASSPQGQSTGELFF. The CDR3 coding sequence is TGTGCCAGCAGCCCACAGGGTCAGTCCACCGGGGAGCTGTTTTTT.

V usage is TRBV6-5 and J usage is TRBJ2-3, with 8 bases lining up with TRBD1. The V gene's germline CDR1 is MNHEY and CDR2 SVGAGI. The CDR3 spans 12 residues. The ends lost 10 bases at V and 5 bases at J; junction bases unmatched: 5. CDR3 DNA sequence: TGTGCCACCACGACAGGGGAAGATACGCAGTATTTT. Its protein is CATTTGEDTQYF.

Concerning this clone itself: This sample also contains other DNA sequences that code for the same CDR3. This chain links TRBV3-1 (or the pseudogene TRBV3-2) with TRBJ1-2, with D hard to call. This CDR3 comprises 14 residues. Per the germline V gene, CDR1 is LGHDT and CDR2 is YNNKEL (reference sequence). Trimming removed 0 bases at V and 5 bases at J, with 10 bases between. CDR3 in DNA: TGTGCCAGCAGCCAAGATCCAGGTTCATATGGCTACACCTTC. This translates into CASSQDPGSYGYTF.

V usage is TRBV10-3 and J usage is TRBJ2-7; weak D call: TRBD1 (6 bases). The CDR3 sequence is 15 residues long. The germline gives CDR1 ENHRY, CDR2 SYGVKD. The V gene lost 6 bases and the J gene lost 0 bases, with 15 bases spanning the gap. The CDR3 DNA is TGTGCCATCAGCTCCGGGCAGGGGTTCTCCTACGAGCAGTACTTC. Its protein product is CAISSGQGFSYEQYF.